Listed here are 32 T cell receptor beta chains from one sample, sequenced in a study of shared clonotypes between healthy human individuals. Naive CD8 cells were CD45RO-negative, positively selected for CCR7, excluding terminally differentiated effector memory CD45RA+ cells. Some clones are missing from TCRdb's copy, which holds only in-frame ones; the method was immunoSEQ multiplex PCR. The sample lists fewer than 850,000 clones, roughly 96% occurring once. Material: naive CD8+ T cells sorted from blood. The receptors were sampled from a man aged 30 to 39 in good health.

V and J are TRBV28 and TRBJ2-7; D is unresolved. The germline V gene has CDR1 MDHEN and CDR2 SYDVKM. Trimming removed 6 bases at V and 3 bases at J, with 12 bases between. The CDR3 covers 13 residues. The CDR3 protein is CASSPPADYEQYF. CDR3 nucleotide sequence: TGTGCCAGCAGCCCCCCAGCCGACTACGAGCAGTACTTC.

The CDR3 sequence is CASSLFATSTDTQYF. In DNA, the CDR3 is TGTGCCAGCAGCTTATTCGCGACTAGCACAGATACGCAGTATTTT. V and J are TRBV7-9 and TRBJ2-3; D uncertain. Germline CDR1 reads SEHNR; CDR2 reads FQNEAQ (reference sequence). V shed 2 bases and J shed 0 bases, with 9 bases lying between them. The CDR3 contains 15 residues.

The chain couples TRBV2 to TRBJ2-1, with D perhaps being TRBD1 or TRBD2 (5 bases each). The CDR3 totals 17 residues. Germline CDR1 reads SNHLY; CDR2 reads FYNNEI. The germline V and J ends were trimmed by 3 bases and 2 bases, with 17 bases remaining between them. The DNA of the CDR3 is TGTGCCAGCAGTGATTTGGAGGACACACGGGCCTACAATGAGCAGTTCTTC. Translated, it gives CASSDLEDTRAYNEQFF.

The chain employs TRBV4-1 and TRBJ2-1; 7 bases match TRBD1. The CDR3 loop spans 15 amino acids. Germline V gives CDR1 MGHRA, CDR2 YSYEKL. V shed 0 bases, J shed 6 bases, and the junction held 5 bases outside the gene matches. The CDR3 DNA follows: TGCGCCAGCAGCCAAGATCCGGGACAGAGCAATGAGCAGTTCTTC. This codes for CASSQDPGQSNEQFF.

The chain carries TRBV27 and TRBJ2-1, with TRBD2 as a possible D gene (6 bases). The V gene's germline CDR1 is MNHEY and CDR2 SMNVEV (reference sequence). The CDR3 length is 16 residues. Between the trimmed V and J ends, which lost 2 bases and 5 bases, there was a span of 16 bases. The CDR3 reads CASSLEWVAANNEQFF. The CDR3 coding sequence is TGTGCCAGCAGTTTAGAGTGGGTAGCGGCAAACAATGAGCAGTTCTTC.

The chain joins TRBV11-2 to TRBJ2-3; D gene unclear. Trimming cost V 0 bases and J 3 bases, with 10 bases left between them. This CDR3 contains 15 residues. Germline lookup yields CDR1 SGHAT and CDR2 FQNNGV. The CDR3 sequence is CASSLDVFGTDTQYF. CDR3 coding DNA: TGTGCCAGCAGCTTAGATGTCTTCGGGACAGATACGCAGTATTTT.

The rearrangement uses TRBV5-6 and TRBJ2-7, with 10 bases aligning to TRBD1. Germline V gives CDR1 SGHDT, CDR2 YYEEEE. The V gene end was trimmed by 4 bases and the J gene end by 3 bases; junction bases not matched to a gene: 7. CDR3 length: 15 amino acids. For the CDR3, the DNA is TGTGCCAGCAGCCAGGGGGACAGGGGCTTCTACGAGCAGTACTTC. This translates into CASSQGDRGFYEQYF.

The rearrangement uses TRBV9 and TRBJ1-1; D is unresolved. The germline gives CDR1 SGDLS, CDR2 YYNGEE. V lost 6 bases, J lost 1 base, and 16 bases lay in between. This CDR3 region has 15 residues. This CDR3 is CASTVLTATNTEAFF. The CDR3 DNA reads as TGTGCCAGCACGGTCCTCACGGCGACGAACACTGAAGCTTTCTTT.

This clone was recorded once. CDR3: CSVELQVDTDTQYF. As DNA, the CDR3 is TGCAGCGTTGAATTACAGGTCGACACAGATACGCAGTATTTT. The chain carries TRBV29-1 and TRBJ2-3; maybe TRBD1 (5 bases). Trimming removed 2 bases at V and 2 bases at J, with 11 bases between. This CDR3 is 14 amino acids long. CDR1 is SQVTM, CDR2 ANQGSEA, per germline.

The chain uses TRBV18 and TRBJ2-1; D is undetermined. This CDR3 contains 15 residues. The V end was cut by 2 bases, the J end by 7 bases, with 15 bases between. Germline V gene sequence: CDR1 KGHSH, CDR2 LQKENI. Written as DNA, the CDR3 is TGTGCCAGCTCACCAGCCAGGAATGTATTGAATGAGCAGTTCTTC. Encoded protein: CASSPARNVLNEQFF.

This chain connects TRBV29-1 to TRBJ2-1; D perhaps matches TRBD1 (5 bases). V dropped 4 bases and J dropped 2 bases, with 9 bases sitting between them. This CDR3 region has 13 residues. From germline, CDR1 is SQVTM and CDR2 ANQGSEA. CDR3: CSVGGQTYNEQFF. The DNA of the CDR3 is TGCAGCGTTGGCGGACAAACCTACAATGAGCAGTTCTTC.

The rearrangement joins TRBV30 to TRBJ2-5; unclear D gene. CDR1 and CDR2 from the germline V gene are GTSNPN and SVGIG (reference sequence). This CDR3 has 13 amino acids. V lost 1 base to trimming and J lost 5 bases, with 11 bases between them. Written as DNA, the CDR3 is TGTGCCTGGAGTGGGGTCCCACGGGAGACCCAGTACTTC. Translating gives CAWSGVPRETQYF.

The chain has TRBV21-1 and TRBJ1-2. TRBV21-1 is an annotated pseudogene. The CDR3 is 13 residues long. CDR3 DNA: TGTGCCAGCAGCTACCGGGACTGGGATGGCTACACCTTC. Its protein product is CASSYRDWDGYTF.

The rearrangement links TRBV4-1 to TRBJ2-2; 8 bases are a match to TRBD2. V dropped 1 base and J dropped 0; count of bases not matched to a gene: 7. This CDR3 region has 18 residues. CDR1 and CDR2 from the germline V gene are MGHRA and YSYEKL. The CDR3 coding sequence is TGCGCCAGCAGCCAAGTGGGCGGGAGGCCTTCGAACACCGGGGAGCTGTTTTTT. Amino acid sequence: CASSQVGGRPSNTGELFF.

Details on this clone: This specimen includes other DNA sequences encoding the same CDR3. J is TRBJ2-3 and V is TRBV9, with a weak D call TRBD2 (5 bases). The CDR3 contains 12 residues. V lost 1 base and J 6 bases, leaving 6 bases between the germline ends. Germline CDR1 is SGDLS and CDR2 is YYNGEE. CDR3 in DNA: TGTGCCAGCAGCGTACGAGGGGATACGCAGTATTTT. Protein: CASSVRGDTQYF. Combining the CDR3 with reference TRBV9 and TRBJ2-3 gives the whole variable domain DSGVTQTPKHLITATGQRVTLRCSPRSGDLSVYWYQQSLDQGLQFLIQYYNGEERAKGNILERFSAQQFPDLHSELNLSSLELGDSALYFCASSVRGDTQYFGPGTRLTVL.

V gene TRBV6-1 combines with J gene TRBJ2-7; TRBD1 matches 8 bases. The J segment lost 2 bases and the V segment lost 9 bases, leaving 9 bases of the junction unmatched. Germline CDR1 reads MNHNS; CDR2 reads SASEGT. CDR3 length: 14 amino acids. The chain's CDR3 is CASNGDRLAYEQYF. CDR3 bases: TGTGCCAGTAACGGGGACAGGCTAGCCTACGAGCAGTACTTC.

The CDR3 spells CASSQRTGRLGTEAFF. The DNA for the CDR3 is TGTGCCAGCAGTCAACGGACAGGACGTTTAGGCACTGAAGCTTTCTTT. The chain recombines TRBV28 with TRBJ1-1; 7 bases map to TRBD1. The junction had 13 bases not matched to a gene; V was cut back by 5 bases and J by 4 bases. The CDR3 length is 16 residues. The germline V gene encodes CDR1 MDHEN and CDR2 SYDVKM.

CDR3 amino acids: CASSSPSLAGVTVEQFF. CDR3 nucleotide sequence: TGTGCCAGCAGCTCCCCTTCACTAGCGGGAGTAACGGTTGAGCAGTTCTTC. V gene TRBV7-8 combines with J gene TRBJ2-1; 11 nucleotides agree with TRBD2. CDR1 is SGHVS, CDR2 FQNEAQ, per germline. With 4 bases clipped from V and 9 bases from J, the junction kept 14 bases outside the gene matches. The CDR3 loop spans 17 amino acids.

V gene TRBV6-5 combines with J gene TRBJ1-2; TRBD1 matches 9 bases. Germline V gives CDR1 MNHEY, CDR2 SVGAGI. The ends lost 2 bases at V and 0 bases at J; junction bases unmatched: 4. CDR3 length: 16 residues. CDR3 in amino acids: CASSYADRGANYGYTF. The CDR3 nucleotides read TGTGCCAGCAGTTACGCCGACAGGGGGGCTAACTATGGCTACACCTTC.

As for this clone: Different DNA sequences within this sample yield the same CDR3. The chain recombines TRBV11-2 with TRBJ2-7; maybe TRBD1 (6 bases). The CDR3 runs to 12 residues. Trimming removed 5 bases from V and 3 bases from J, with 8 bases in between. Looked up from germline, CDR1 is SGHAT and CDR2 is FQNNGV. The CDR3 here is CASSLQGYEQYF. CDR3 in DNA: TGTGCCAGCAGCCTACAGGGCTACGAGCAGTACTTC.

The chain links TRBV27 to TRBJ2-7, with TRBD2 matching over 7 bases. The ends lost 8 bases at V and 2 bases at J; junction bases unmatched: 12. In germline, CDR1 is MNHEY, CDR2 SMNVEV (reference sequence). This CDR3 has 15 residues. The CDR3 bases are TGTGCCAGCTCCGCCGGGGCGGGAGCCACCTACGAGCAGTACTTC. This translates into CASSAGAGATYEQYF.

The chain's CDR3 is CASSTGQGGVNGYTF. CDR3 DNA: TGTGCCAGCAGCACCGGACAGGGAGGGGTAAATGGCTACACCTTC. This chain uses TRBV9 with TRBJ1-2; 8 nucleotides align to TRBD1. V shed 4 bases, J shed 6 bases, and the junction held 11 bases outside the gene matches. The CDR3 spans 15 residues. Germline V gene sequence: CDR1 SGDLS, CDR2 YYNGEE.

The V call is TRBV7-9, the J call TRBJ2-1, with D maybe TRBD2 (5 bases). Between the trimmed V and J ends, which lost 6 bases and 5 bases, there was a span of 14 bases. This CDR3 contains 14 residues. From germline, CDR1 is SEHNR and CDR2 FQNEAQ (reference sequence). CDR3 in amino acids: CASSLAGLDNEQFF. The CDR3 coding sequence is TGTGCCAGCAGTCTGGCGGGCCTCGACAATGAGCAGTTCTTC.

The rearrangement uses TRBV9 and TRBJ2-1, with D perhaps TRBD2 (7 bases). The CDR3 is 15 amino acids. V was trimmed by 1 base and J by 0 bases, leaving 8 bases between them. Germline assignment: CDR1 SGDLS and CDR2 YYNGEE. In nucleotides, the CDR3 is TGTGCCAGCAGCGTAAGGGGGGGCTCCTACAATGAGCAGTTCTTC. Amino acid sequence: CASSVRGGSYNEQFF.

This rearrangement joins TRBV5-4 to TRBJ2-3; no firm D call. The ends were cut back, 4 bases at V and 0 bases at J, with 12 bases in the middle. Looked up from germline, CDR1 is SGHNT and CDR2 is YYREEE (reference sequence). This CDR3 spans 15 amino acids. The CDR3 spells CASSPLSLSTDTQYF. As DNA, the CDR3 is TGTGCCAGCAGCCCTCTGAGCCTTAGCACAGATACGCAGTATTTT.

The J gene is TRBJ2-1, the V gene TRBV5-1; the match to TRBD1 covers 11 bases. CDR3 length: 17 amino acids. Germline V gene data show CDR1 as SGHRS and CDR2 as YFSETQ. The J segment lost 4 bases and the V segment lost 4 bases, leaving 10 bases of the junction unmatched. The CDR3 DNA sequence: TGCGCCAGCAGCGTGCTCCCCGGGACAGGGGGGTACAATGAGCAGTTCTTC. Residues: CASSVLPGTGGYNEQFF.

The CDR3 sequence: CASTPEQGNQPQHF. The CDR3 DNA is TGTGCCAGCACCCCGGAACAGGGCAATCAGCCCCAGCATTTT. The rearrangement joins TRBV6-6 to TRBJ1-5; the D gene is possibly TRBD1 (5 bases). Per the germline V gene, CDR1 is MNHNY and CDR2 is SVGAGI (reference sequence). V shed 7 bases and J shed 2 bases, with 12 bases lying between them. This CDR3 spans 14 amino acids.

The V and J genes are TRBV27 and TRBJ2-3; the D gene could be TRBD1 or TRBD2 (5 bases each). CDR3 length: 14 residues. Per the germline V gene, CDR1 is MNHEY and CDR2 is SMNVEV (reference sequence). The V end lost 6 bases, the J end lost 4 bases, and 14 bases lay between the germline ends. CDR3 region: CASSPPWGSDTQYF. DNA for the CDR3: TGTGCCAGCAGCCCGCCCTGGGGGTCAGATACGCAGTATTTT.

The chain joins TRBV18 to TRBJ2-7, with D perhaps TRBD1 or TRBD2 (6 bases each). This CDR3 has 12 residues. Germline V gives CDR1 KGHSH, CDR2 LQKENI. Trimming removed 3 bases at V and 6 bases at J, with 9 bases between. CDR3 coding DNA: TGTGCCAGCTCACCTGGAGGGGGCGAGCAGTACTTC. As protein: CASSPGGGEQYF.

In nucleotides, the CDR3 is TGTGCCAGCAGCTTACAAGCCGAAGCTTTCTTT. It specifies CASSLQAEAFF. The chain recombines TRBV7-9 with TRBJ1-1, with D unresolved. CDR1 is SEHNR and CDR2 is FQNEAQ in the germline V gene (reference sequence). Trimming pared 2 bases from V and 8 bases from J, leaving 6 bases between. The CDR3 contains 11 residues.

J is TRBJ1-2 and V is TRBV28; 7 nucleotides agree with TRBD1. Trimming took 5 bases from V and 8 from J; bases not matched to a gene: 23. Germline V gives CDR1 MDHEN, CDR2 SYDVKM. The CDR3 spans 18 residues. CDR3 bases: TGTGCCAGCAGTCCTGGGTCCGGGGACAGCTACCTGCTTTTGGGCTACACCTTC. It is translated as CASSPGSGDSYLLLGYTF.

The chain's CDR3 is CASSVWTGTDTQYF. The CDR3, as DNA: TGTGCCAGCAGCGTATGGACGGGCACAGATACGCAGTATTTT. This chain joins TRBV9 and TRBJ2-3; no clear D gene. This CDR3 has 14 amino acids. Trimming shortened V by 1 base and J by 1 base, and 7 bases separated the two germline ends. CDR1 SGDLS and CDR2 YYNGEE come from the germline V gene.